A selection of T cell receptor beta chains follows, all from one sample in a study of response to subunit inactivated influenza vaccine. TCRdb re-called the RT-PCR reads through MiXCR, storing one row per CDR3 protein. The sample lists approximately 530,000 distinct CDR3 sequences, over 10% seen once, with about 12% in the top ten. The sequences come from PBMCs from blood, collected roughly 6 weeks after vaccination. These TCRs come from a man aged 50-59 years who received an inactivated influenza vaccine. The CDR3 runs from the conserved cysteine through the conserved F or W. The D gene is left open where the match is weak. Not every row has a clone size; where given, it reads once, few, many or a size class.

V: TRBV20-1; D: -; size: few; J: TRBJ1-5; CDR3: CSASRLSKGNQPQHF; DNA: TGCAGTGCTAGTAGGCTGTCAAAGGGCAATCAGCCCCAGCATTTT
V: TRBV18; D: TRBD2; size: -; J: TRBJ2-1; CDR3: CASSPWREHYNEQFF; DNA: TGTGCCAGCTCACCATGGCGGGAGCATTACAATGAGCAGTTCTTC
V: TRBV28; D: -; size: many; J: TRBJ1-1; CDR3: CASSLGDRRGTEAFF; DNA: TGTGCCAGCAGTTTGGGTGACAGGAGGGGGACTGAAGCTTTCTTT
V: TRBV29-1; D: -; size: -; J: TRBJ2-3; CDR3: CSVEGPMTGGPPIHYGAPTDTQYF; DNA: TGCAGCGTTGAAGGCCCGATGACGGGGGGCCCCCCTATCCATTATGGAGCACCCACAGATACGCAGTATTTT
V: TRBV7-9; D: TRBD1; size: -; J: TRBJ1-2; CDR3: CASSSPGQPPYGYTF; DNA: TGTGCCAGCAGCTCTCCGGGACAGCCACCCTATGGCTACACCTTC
V: TRBV4-3; D: TRBD1; size: -; J: TRBJ1-2; CDR3: CASSQPGQGTYGYTF; DNA: TGCGCCAGCAGCCAACCGGGACAGGGGACCTATGGCTACACCTTC
V: TRBV12-3/TRBV12-4; D: -; size: many; J: TRBJ1-3; CDR3: CASTYQSGNTIYF; DNA: TGTGCCAGCACGTACCAGTCTGGAAACACCATATATTTT
V: TRBV7-6; D: -; size: -; J: TRBJ2-1; CDR3: CASSSQSFGSYNEQFF; DNA: TGTGCCAGCAGCTCCCAAAGTTTCGGGTCCTACAATGAGCAGTTCTTC
V: TRBV5-5; D: -; size: -; J: TRBJ1-5; CDR3: CASSLLSGYSNQPQHF; DNA: TGTGCCAGCAGCTTGTTGTCCGGATATAGCAATCAGCCCCAGCATTTT
V: TRBV6-2/TRBV6-3; D: TRBD1; size: few; J: TRBJ2-7; CDR3: CASSYEDRGRYEQYF; DNA: TGTGCCAGCAGTTACGAGGACAGGGGGAGGTACGAGCAGTACTTC
V: TRBV15; D: -; size: -; J: TRBJ2-1; CDR3: CATSRAPTGTSYNEQFF; DNA: TGTGCCACCAGCAGAGCCCCAACCGGGACATCCTACAATGAGCAGTTCTTC
V: TRBV30; D: TRBD1; size: -; J: TRBJ1-6; CDR3: CAWRRTGPGSYNSPLHF; DNA: TGTGCCTGGAGGCGGACAGGACCCGGCTCCTATAATTCACCCCTCCACTTT
V: TRBV7-2; D: -; size: few; J: TRBJ1-6; CDR3: CASSLDFRSSYNSPLHF; DNA: TGTGCCAGCAGCTTGGACTTCCGGAGCTCCTATAATTCACCCCTCCACTTT
V: TRBV9; D: TRBD1; size: few; J: TRBJ2-7; CDR3: CASSPRLGTGGNYEQYF; DNA: TGTGCCAGCAGCCCCCGCCTCGGGACAGGGGGCAACTACGAGCAGTACTTC